This TCR beta chain emerged from a study of a mutant IDH1 vaccine in newly diagnosed glioma. Study-wide context: Receipt of radiotherapy, temozolomide, or both preceded the study, and most received both.

The protocol was immunoSEQ multiplex PCR, while the TCRdb copy is restricted to in-frame clones and leaves out a portion. This table holds approximately 79,000 clones, about 85% found once. In the case of this clone: Its antigen remains unidentified.

Time point described: week 23, last vaccination. Doses comprised 300 ug of mutant IDH1 20-mer peptide each, plus topical imiquimod. Germline CDR1 SNHLY, CDR2 FYNNEI. The CDR3 covers 15 residues. Losses at the gene ends were 6 bases for V and 0 bases for J; bases not matched to a gene: 1. Study-level points and caveats: Changes to the top peripheral T cell clonotypes appeared unrelated to pseudoprogression.

The J gene is TRBJ2-5, the V gene TRBV2; 13 nucleotides line up with TRBD2. This TCR was recovered from a woman in her fifties or sixties with glioma. The sample in question was PBMCs, obtained from a glioma patient whose treatment included an IDH1 peptide vaccine. CDR3 in amino acids: CASSGLAGDQETQYF. For the CDR3, the DNA is TGTGCCAGCAGCGGACTAGCGGGAGACCAAGAGACCCAGTACTTC.